The 10 T cell receptor beta chains reported below all come from one sample, sequenced in a study of beta chain features in type 1 diabetes. Antigens of these TCRs are unknown. The isolated RNA, all of it, was reverse transcribed, so expressed TCRB transcripts were what got sequenced. Assay: immunoSEQ multiplex PCR; the TCRdb copy retains only in-frame clones and omits some. The data contain about 180,000 clones, less than 10% of them seen just once; the ten biggest clones take up roughly 0.5%. General study results and limits: A moderate, significant TCRB CDR3 shortening appeared in type 1 diabetes across four CD4+ subsets.

The sequencing sample was made of central memory CD4+ T cells from blood. Source of these receptors: a man aged 18 to 35 with type 1 diabetes.

Worth noting for this clone: Because it lacks the conserved phenylalanine or tryptophan at the end, this CDR3 is likely a read error. The limits of the CDR3 on the DNA are not certain, so only TCRdb's listed CDR3 is given. V usage is TRBV5-1 and J usage is TRBJ2-7; TRBD1 was called by the table and not checked on the DNA. Looked up from germline, CDR1 is SGHRS and CDR2 is YFSETQ. The CDR3 spans 12 amino acids, including both terminal residues. This chain's CDR3 is CASSLLRAGMWH.

This clone was detected a few times. As DNA, the CDR3 is TGTGCCAGCAGCCTGATGACTAGCGGGGGGGTAAAGACCCAGTACTTC. Translating gives CASSLMTSGGVKTQYF. V usage is TRBV7-2 and J usage is TRBJ2-5, with 14 bases aligning to TRBD2. Trimming at V came to 5 bases and at J to 6 bases, leaving 8 bases not matched to a gene. Germline lookup yields CDR1 SGHTA and CDR2 FQGNSA. The length of the CDR3 is 16 residues.

V gene TRBV15 combines with J gene TRBJ1-5; D remains ambiguous. This CDR3 spans 13 amino acids. Trimming cost V 0 bases and J 6 bases, with 6 bases left between them. Germline values: CDR1 LNHNV, CDR2 YYDKDF (reference sequence). CDR3 coding DNA: TGTGCCACCAGCAGAGATCTAGGTCAGCCCCAGCATTTT. As protein: CATSRDLGQPQHF. The entire variable domain, with the rest obtained from reference TRBV15 and TRBJ1-5, is as follows: DAMVIQNPRYQVTQFGKPVTLSCSQTLNHNVMYWYQQKSSQAPKLLFHYYDKDFNNEADTPDNFQSRRPNTSFCFLDIRSPGLGDTAMYLCATSRDLGQPQHFGDGTRLSIL.

This clone was observed a handful of times. The CDR3 loop reads CASSLTGRVTEAFF. CDR3 nucleotides: TGTGCCAGCAGTTTAACAGGGAGGGTCACTGAAGCTTTCTTT. This chain joins TRBV27 and TRBJ1-1; perhaps TRBD1 as D (6 bases). V was clipped by 2 bases and J by 4 bases, with 11 bases between them. The germline V gene encodes CDR1 MNHEY and CDR2 SMNVEV (reference sequence). The CDR3 loop spans 14 amino acids.

The V gene is TRBV6-6, the J gene TRBJ2-7; D unclear. V lost 4 bases and J lost 2, with 3 bases in between. The length of the CDR3 is 11 residues. Germline V gives CDR1 MNHNY, CDR2 SVGAGI (reference sequence). The CDR3 nucleotides are TGTGCCAGCAGTTCTGCCTACGAGCAGTACTTC. This translates into CASSSAYEQYF.

This clone was seen a few times. The V gene is TRBV28, the J gene TRBJ1-2, with D tentatively TRBD1 (5 bases). V lost 9 bases and J lost 6, with 11 bases in between. The CDR3 is 11 residues long. The V gene's germline CDR1 is MDHEN and CDR2 SYDVKM. CDR3 nucleotides: TGTGCCAGTGGGGCCACCAATGGCTACACCTTC. Amino acids: CASGATNGYTF.

This rearrangement joins TRBV18 to TRBJ2-1; 11 bases are a match to TRBD2. The V gene's germline CDR1 is KGHSH and CDR2 LQKENI. The CDR3 sequence is 17 residues long. Trimming took 6 bases from V and 4 from J; bases not matched to a gene: 11. The CDR3 DNA reads TGTGCCAGCTCTCCGCTAGCGGGAGGTTGGGAATACAATGAGCAGTTCTTC. It codes for CASSPLAGGWEYNEQFF. The full variable domain, with the rest looked up from reference TRBV18 and TRBJ2-1, is NAGVMQNPRHLVRRRGQEARLRCSPMKGHSHVYWYRQLPEEGLKFMVYLQKENIIDESGMPKERFSAEFPKEGPSILRIQQVVRGDSAAYFCASSPLAGGWEYNEQFFGPGTRLTVL.

This clone was counted at least ten times. The chain is built from TRBV4-3 and TRBJ2-4, with 7 bases fitting TRBD2. V lost 0 bases and J lost 5; bases outside the gene matches: 4. The CDR3 runs to 15 residues. Germline V gives CDR1 LGHNA, CDR2 YSLEER. CDR3 in DNA: TGCGCCAGCAGCCAAGATCTCCGGGGGGAAAACATTCAGTACTTC. This codes for CASSQDLRGENIQYF.

Many counts were recorded for this clone. The V call is TRBV29-1, the J call TRBJ2-5; 7 bases line up with TRBD1. J gave up 8 bases and V 2 bases, and 8 bases lay outside the gene matches. Per the germline V gene, CDR1 is SQVTM and CDR2 is ANQGSEA. There are 13 residues in the CDR3. The CDR3 protein is CSVETDRAQTQYF. CDR3 in DNA: TGCAGCGTTGAAACCGACAGGGCGCAAACCCAGTACTTC.

The sample holds a few counts of this clone. This chain links TRBV7-2 with TRBJ2-1; the match to TRBD2 covers 7 bases. CDR1 is SGHTA and CDR2 is FQGNSA in the germline V gene. The CDR3 has 14 amino acids. With V trimmed by 5 bases and J by 8 bases, 9 bases remained unmatched. The DNA of the CDR3 is TGTGCCAGCAGCCCAGGACTAGGGATTGATGAGCAGTTCTTC. Its protein is CASSPGLGIDEQFF.